The 9 T cell receptor beta chains below come from one sample, sequenced in a study of human T cells and chemical hapten exposure. Documented time point: patch test 3, about 24 weeks after DPC sensitization. Specified treatment: therapeutic diphenylcyclopropenone sensitization with weekly scalp DPC. TCRdb passed the RACE reads through MiXCR, listing each CDR3 protein once. Found here are 97,000 or so distinct CDR3 sequences, 27% of them singletons; the top ten hold about 9.3%. The material was whole blood, obtained in connection with sensitization to the hapten diphenylcyclopropenone (DPC). Receptors were obtained from a man in his forties or fifties with alopecia areata. Some clones in this sample may be carry-over from other donors' samples.

The chain carries TRBV20-1 and TRBJ1-1, with 10 bases fitting TRBD1. The V and J ends lost 8 bases and 1 base, in that order; junction bases with no gene match: 7. The CDR3 loop spans 14 amino acids. CDR1 is DFQATT, CDR2 SNEGSKA, per germline (reference sequence). CDR3 residues: CSTDRGYQNTEAFF. The CDR3 coding sequence is TGCAGTACGGACAGGGGGTACCAGAACACTGAAGCTTTCTTT.

This clonotype was picked up a small number of times. V is TRBV12-3 or TRBV12-4 and J is TRBJ1-1; possibly TRBD1 for D (6 bases). The CDR3 is 13 residues long. V gave up 5 bases and J gave up 4 bases, with 11 bases separating them. CDR3 nucleotides: TGTGCCAGCAGTCCAACAGGGACCACTGAAGCTTTCTTT. It specifies CASSPTGTTEAFF.

A few counts support this clonotype. This rearrangement joins TRBV9 to TRBJ2-5; D not resolved. The CDR3 spans 13 residues. Trimming removed 0 bases from V and 3 bases from J, with 6 bases in between. Looked up from germline, CDR1 is SGDLS and CDR2 is YYNGEE. CDR3 protein: CASSVGGKETQYF. CDR3 DNA sequence: TGTGCCAGCAGCGTAGGGGGTAAAGAGACCCAGTACTTC.

Only a few counts were recorded for this clonotype. The chain has TRBV20-1 and TRBJ1-5; the D is unclear. The germline V gene has CDR1 DFQATT and CDR2 SNEGSKA (reference sequence). The CDR3 runs 14 residues. V shed 0 bases and J shed 0 bases, with 6 bases lying between them. The CDR3: CSAREGSSNQPQHF. CDR3 DNA sequence: TGCAGTGCTAGAGAGGGTAGTAGCAATCAGCCCCAGCATTTT.

This sequence joins TRBV10-3 and TRBJ2-7; D possibly corresponds to TRBD2 (7 bases). The V end lost 3 bases, the J end lost 5 bases, and 14 bases lay between the germline ends. The CDR3 spans 14 residues. Germline CDR1 reads ENHRY; CDR2 reads SYGVKD. The CDR3 DNA reads TGTGCCATCAGTGAAGTACAGGGAGGGGACGAGCAGTACTTC. Translation: CAISEVQGGDEQYF.

The CDR3 sequence is CSVAGRLTGELFF. Here the CDR3 DNA reads TGCAGCGTTGCGGGTCGGCTCACCGGGGAGCTGTTTTTT. V gene TRBV29-1 combines with J gene TRBJ2-2; D is uncertain. CDR1 is SQVTM and CDR2 is ANQGSEA in the germline V gene. The CDR3 extends over 13 amino acids. V was shortened by 4 bases and J by 4 bases, with 10 bases between the two germline ends.

This clonotype was recorded at least ten times. CDR3 sequence: CASSFVREGRHEQYF. The CDR3 region has the DNA TGTGCCAGCAGCTTCGTAAGGGAGGGGAGGCACGAGCAGTACTTC. The chain joins TRBV7-9 to TRBJ2-7; 7 bases align to TRBD2. This CDR3 has 15 residues. J lost 5 bases, V lost 3 bases, and 10 bases had no gene match. In germline, CDR1 is SEHNR, CDR2 FQNEAQ (reference sequence).

This clonotype was seen only once. The chain has TRBV7-2 and TRBJ2-1; 10 nucleotides line up with TRBD2. Germline loops: CDR1 SGHTA, CDR2 FQGNSA. The CDR3 has 15 residues. Trimming at V came to 6 bases and at J to 8 bases, leaving 10 bases not matched to a gene. The CDR3 loop reads CASRIKTSGPDEQFF. The CDR3 DNA sequence: TGTGCCAGCAGGATAAAGACTAGCGGGCCCGATGAGCAGTTCTTC.

The chain combines TRBV28 with TRBJ1-6; perhaps TRBD1 as D (5 bases). The CDR3 consists of 13 residues. The germline V gene has CDR1 MDHEN and CDR2 SYDVKM. The V gene lost 3 bases and the J gene lost 13 bases, with 13 bases spanning the gap. In nucleotides, the CDR3 is TGTGCCAGCAGTTTGAGAGGGGAAACTCCCCTCCACTTT. Translating gives CASSLRGETPLHF.